These 30 T cell receptor beta chains were sequenced from one sample in a study of spatial heterogeneity in lung cancer. Study outcomes and limitations: Tumor mutation count correlated with how many alpha and beta TCRs expanded intratumorally.

Stated time point: sample taken at primary tumor resection. No antigen is known for these receptors. Each CDR3 protein is one row after TCRdb ran MiXCR on the 5' RACE reads. The table shows fewer than 30,000 distinct CDR3 sequences, with around 7.4% occurring only once. Sequencing was performed on lung tumor tissue, taken at surgery. The receptor set was obtained from a male donor with early-stage non-small cell lung cancer.

This clonotype was observed a handful of times. This chain connects TRBV4-3 to TRBJ2-5; D uncertain. Per germline, CDR1 LGHNA and CDR2 YSLEER. The CDR3 loop spans 15 amino acids. Trimming pared 2 bases from V and 1 base from J, leaving 11 bases between. The CDR3 spells CASSQYKNAQETQYF. The CDR3, as DNA: TGCGCCAGCAGCCAATATAAAAACGCCCAAGAGACCCAGTACTTC.

This clonotype was recorded at least ten times. J is TRBJ2-1 and V is TRBV6-6; weak D call: TRBD2 (5 bases). There are 11 residues in the CDR3. CDR1 is MNHNY, CDR2 SVGAGI, per germline (reference sequence). The V end was cut by 6 bases, the J end by 10 bases, with 10 bases between. CDR3 loop: CASSRGNEQFF. The CDR3 DNA sequence: TGTGCCAGCAGCCGAGGGAACGAGCAGTTCTTC.

The sample holds many counts of this clonotype. The chain links TRBV5-1 to TRBJ1-1; the D is unclear. Germline V lookup: CDR1 SGHRS, CDR2 YFSETQ. Trimming shortened V by 4 bases and J by 7 bases, and 14 bases separated the two germline ends. The CDR3 spans 13 residues. The chain's CDR3 is CASSPTPRVEAFF. DNA of the CDR3: TGCGCCAGCAGCCCTACCCCAAGAGTTGAAGCTTTCTTT.

This clonotype was counted only a few times. The genes are TRBV20-1 and TRBJ2-3; the D gene is possibly TRBD2 (7 bases). Germline V gene lookup returns CDR1 DFQATT and CDR2 SNEGSKA (reference sequence). V gave up 6 bases and J gave up 0 bases, with 16 bases separating them. The CDR3 extends over 15 amino acids. The CDR3 nucleotides are TGCAGTGCCGAGCGGGACACAGAGAGCACAGATACGCAGTATTTT. Translated: CSAERDTESTDTQYF.

At least ten counts were recorded for this clonotype. V usage is TRBV5-1 and J usage is TRBJ1-3; D not resolved. The CDR3 runs 13 residues. Germline values: CDR1 SGHRS, CDR2 YFSETQ. Trimming cost V 0 bases and J 6 bases, with 7 bases left between them. The CDR3, as DNA: TGCGCCAGCAGCTTGGGCGGGGAAAACACCATATATTTT. It encodes CASSLGGENTIYF.

The table lists this clonotype with many counts. This sequence joins TRBV9 and TRBJ1-2; D may be TRBD1 (5 bases). From germline, CDR1 is SGDLS and CDR2 YYNGEE. The CDR3 sequence is 16 residues long. Deletions cut 7 bases from V and 7 bases from J, with 26 bases between. The CDR3 is CASHHRPQGGLGGYTF. In nucleotides, the CDR3 is TGTGCCAGCCATCACCGGCCTCAGGGAGGATTAGGTGGCTACACCTTC.

At least ten counts were recorded for this clonotype. The V gene is TRBV7-8, the J gene TRBJ2-7, with 8 nucleotides matching TRBD2. The CDR3 has 13 amino acids. Unmatched junction bases numbered 4, after V lost 6 bases and J lost 3 bases. CDR1 and CDR2 from the germline V gene are SGHVS and FQNEAQ. The CDR3 bases are TGTGCCAGCAGTCGCGGGGGGCTCTACGAGCAGTACTTC. It yields the protein CASSRGGLYEQYF.

This clonotype was found many times. The V gene is TRBV9, the J gene TRBJ2-2; D uncertain. Trimming left V 2 bases short and J 3 bases short, with 2 bases between. CDR3 size: 12 residues. CDR1 and CDR2 from the germline V gene are SGDLS and YYNGEE. CDR3 nucleotide sequence: TGTGCCAGCAGCGTTTACACCGGGGAGCTGTTTTTT. Translating it yields CASSVYTGELFF.

This clonotype showed up many times. The J gene is TRBJ1-1, the V gene TRBV3-1, with D possibly TRBD1 on 6 matching bases. Trimming stripped 4 bases from V and 5 bases from J, with 11 bases between. This CDR3 is built from 13 residues. The germline gives CDR1 LGHDT, CDR2 YNNKEL (reference sequence). This chain's CDR3 is CASSPNRVTEAFF. The CDR3 DNA reads as TGTGCCAGCAGCCCGAACAGGGTTACTGAAGCTTTCTTT.

There are many counts of this clonotype. The rearrangement uses TRBV20-1 and TRBJ2-5; no clear D. The CDR3 covers 13 residues. V gave up 5 bases and J gave up 4 bases, with 14 bases separating them. Germline loops: CDR1 DFQATT, CDR2 SNEGSKA (reference sequence). The CDR3 is CSAGPRVRETQYF. In DNA form, the CDR3 reads TGCAGTGCTGGCCCTAGGGTCCGAGAGACCCAGTACTTC.

This sequence joins TRBV4-1 and TRBJ2-1, with TRBD2 matching over 8 bases. CDR1 MGHRA and CDR2 YSYEKL come from the germline V gene. With 4 bases clipped from V and 3 bases from J, the junction kept 8 bases outside the gene matches. The CDR3 covers 16 residues. The DNA for the CDR3 is TGCGCCAGCAGCCGACCATTAGCGGGATTCTACAATGAGCAGTTCTTC. Its translation: CASSRPLAGFYNEQFF.

The chain has TRBV4-1 and TRBJ2-5; D is unclear. Germline CDR1 is MGHRA and CDR2 is YSYEKL. This CDR3 is built from 14 residues. V lost 0 bases, J lost 3 bases, and 8 bases lay in between. The CDR3 loop reads CASSQDRMEETQYF. The CDR3 nucleotides are TGCGCCAGCAGCCAAGACCGGATGGAAGAGACCCAGTACTTC.

Ten or more counts support this clonotype. J is TRBJ1-2 and V is TRBV5-6; D gene unclear. Trimming pared 0 bases from V and 6 bases from J, leaving 9 bases between. The CDR3 has 13 residues. Germline V lookup: CDR1 SGHDT, CDR2 YYEEEE. The CDR3 coding sequence is TGTGCCAGCAGCTTGGGAGTGGGTGATGGCTACACCTTC. Residues: CASSLGVGDGYTF.

This clonotype was counted many times. The chain employs TRBV12-3 or TRBV12-4 and TRBJ2-7; 9 bases map to TRBD1. The CDR3 covers 14 residues. The V and J ends lost 6 bases and 3 bases, in that order; junction bases with no gene match: 6. CDR3 DNA sequence: TGTGCCAGCAGCTGGGGACAGGGTCGCTACGAGCAGTACTTC. Its translation: CASSWGQGRYEQYF.

Ten or more counts support this clonotype. This sequence joins TRBV2 and TRBJ2-5, with no clear D. CDR3 length equals 14 residues. Per germline, CDR1 SNHLY and CDR2 FYNNEI. Trimming shortened V by 3 bases and J by 1 base, and 9 bases separated the two germline ends. This chain's CDR3 is CASSEAQRQETQYF. CDR3 nucleotide sequence: TGTGCCAGCAGTGAGGCCCAGCGCCAAGAGACCCAGTACTTC.

The sample holds a few counts of this clonotype. The V gene is TRBV28, the J gene TRBJ2-4, with D possibly being TRBD1 or TRBD2 (6 bases each). V shed 6 bases and J shed 2 bases, with 11 bases lying between them. Looked up from germline, CDR1 is MDHEN and CDR2 is SYDVKM. This CDR3 contains 14 residues. CDR3 DNA: TGTGCCAGCAGGGTTGGGGGGCCCAAAAACATTCAGTACTTC. Its translation: CASRVGGPKNIQYF.

This clonotype occurred many times. The J gene is TRBJ1-2, the V gene TRBV7-9; 7 bases line up with TRBD1. The CDR3 is 13 residues long. V lost 3 bases to trimming and J lost 6 bases; unmatched junction nucleotides: 4. Per the germline V gene, CDR1 is SEHNR and CDR2 is FQNEAQ (reference sequence). The CDR3 reads CASSFDRDDGYTF. The CDR3, as DNA: TGTGCCAGCAGCTTTGACAGGGATGATGGCTACACCTTC.

The sample holds a few counts of this clonotype. V and J are TRBV12-3 or TRBV12-4 and TRBJ1-6; no clear D gene. V gave up 3 bases and J gave up 0 bases, with 27 bases separating them. The CDR3 sequence is 22 residues long. The CDR3 region is CASSFGPPGYPGPSSYNSPLHF. The CDR3 nucleotides are TGTGCCAGCAGTTTTGGCCCGCCCGGGTATCCGGGCCCGAGCTCCTATAATTCACCCCTCCACTTT.

This clonotype was recorded many times. The chain links TRBV6-5 to TRBJ1-1; no firm D call. CDR3 length: 11 residues. The germline V gene encodes CDR1 MNHEY and CDR2 SVGAGI. V was shortened by 7 bases and J by 3 bases, with 6 bases between the two germline ends. CDR3 nucleotide sequence: TGTGCCAGCACCCAGCACACTGAAGCTTTCTTT. The encoded protein is CASTQHTEAFF.

This clonotype appeared many times. V gene TRBV7-9 combines with J gene TRBJ2-7, with unresolved D. Germline lookup yields CDR1 SEHNR and CDR2 FQNEAQ (reference sequence). This CDR3 region has 13 residues. Trimming stripped 1 base from V and 6 bases from J, with 10 bases between. Here the CDR3 reads CASSLVTRTEQYF. As DNA, the CDR3 is TGTGCCAGCAGCTTAGTGACCCGTACCGAGCAGTACTTC. Together with reference TRBV7-9 and TRBJ2-7, the CDR3 gives the full variable domain: DTGVSQNPRHKITKRGQNVTFRCDPISEHNRLYWYRQTLGQGPEFLTYFQNEAQLEKSRLLSDRFSAERPKGSFSTLEIQRTEQGDSAMYLCASSLVTRTEQYFGPGTRLTVT.

This clonotype was found many times. V and J are TRBV6-6 and TRBJ1-1, with a possible D match to TRBD1 (6 bases). Germline CDR1 is MNHNY and CDR2 is SVGAGI (reference sequence). V was cut by 1 base and J by 3 bases, with 12 bases left in between. The CDR3 consists of 15 residues. CDR3 bases: TGTGCCAGCAGTTACTTGGGGGAGGGGGACACTGAAGCTTTCTTT. Its translation is CASSYLGEGDTEAFF.

This clonotype was picked up many times. The chain joins TRBV6-1 to TRBJ1-5, with D uncertain. The V and J ends lost 7 bases and 2 bases respectively, with 15 bases between them. Germline V lookup: CDR1 MNHNS, CDR2 SASEGT. The CDR3 covers 15 residues. CDR3 DNA sequence: TGTGCCAGCACCCGACTGGAGTGGGGCAATCAGCCCCAGCATTTT. Residues: CASTRLEWGNQPQHF.

This clonotype was observed at least ten times. The rearrangement joins TRBV20-1 to TRBJ1-2, with D possibly being TRBD1 (5 bases). This CDR3 region has 12 residues. V was pared by 2 bases and J by 7 bases, with 11 bases between. Germline CDR1 reads DFQATT; CDR2 reads SNEGSKA (reference sequence). This CDR3 reads CSARFGTGGYTF. The CDR3 DNA sequence: TGCAGTGCTAGATTTGGGACCGGTGGCTACACCTTC.

In this sample, this clonotype turned up many times. V usage is TRBV6-6 and J usage is TRBJ2-1; D gene ambiguous. Trimming pared 4 bases from V and 7 bases from J, leaving 11 bases between. The CDR3 is made up of 13 amino acids. Germline V CDR1 and CDR2: MNHNY, SVGAGI (reference sequence). The CDR3 here is CASSSGSRNEQFF. The CDR3 nucleotides are TGTGCCAGCAGTTCCGGTTCGCGTAATGAGCAGTTCTTC.

The sample holds many counts of this clonotype. The germline gene is not matched at one end of the junction; a read error may be the cause. The chain has TRBV27 and TRBJ2-1; D unresolved. The CDR3 is made up of 15 amino acids. Germline V gene lookup returns CDR1 MNHEY and CDR2 SMNVEV (reference sequence). CDR3: CASSLWGNSYNEQFF. Written as DNA, the CDR3 is TGTGCCAGCAGCTTATGGGGAAACTCCTACAATGAGCAGTTCTTC.

This clonotype has ten or more counts. This rearrangement joins TRBV7-9 to TRBJ2-3; the D gene could be TRBD1 or TRBD2 (5 bases each). Germline V gene lookup returns CDR1 SEHNR and CDR2 FQNEAQ (reference sequence). The CDR3 sequence is 15 residues long. V was clipped by 5 bases and J by 6 bases, with 18 bases between them. The CDR3 DNA is TGTGCCAGCAGCCCAGAGGGGCGGCGTGGCGATACGCAGTATTTT. This translates into CASSPEGRRGDTQYF.

In this sample, this clonotype turned up a few times. The chain is built from TRBV3-1 and TRBJ2-1; the D call may be TRBD1 or TRBD2 (7 bases each). The germline gives CDR1 LGHDT, CDR2 YNNKEL (reference sequence). The V gene lost 0 bases and the J gene lost 6 bases, with 12 bases spanning the gap. The CDR3 extends over 15 amino acids. The CDR3, as DNA: TGTGCCAGCAGCCAAGACAGGGGGAGGGGCAATGAGCAGTTCTTC. Protein sequence: CASSQDRGRGNEQFF.

Ten or more counts support this clonotype. The V and J genes are TRBV15 and TRBJ1-2; 8 nucleotides align to TRBD1. The ends lost 1 base at V and 2 bases at J; junction bases unmatched: 6. Germline values: CDR1 LNHNV, CDR2 YYDKDF (reference sequence). CDR3 length: 16 residues. The CDR3, as DNA: TGTGCCACCAGCAGAGGGGGCAGGGGGCGCAACTATGGCTACACCTTC. This encodes CATSRGGRGRNYGYTF.

This clonotype was recorded at least ten times. The V and J genes are TRBV2 and TRBJ1-2, with D hard to call. Trimming cost V 9 bases and J 3 bases, with 17 bases left between them. Germline CDR1 is SNHLY and CDR2 is FYNNEI. CDR3 size: 14 residues. CDR3: CASGEFHSDYGYTF. DNA for the CDR3: TGTGCCAGTGGGGAATTCCACTCGGACTATGGCTACACCTTC.

This clonotype has at least ten counts. The rearrangement joins TRBV9 to TRBJ2-2; tentatively, D is TRBD1 (6 bases). CDR3 size: 15 residues. Germline CDR1 reads SGDLS; CDR2 reads YYNGEE. V lost 0 bases, J lost 5 bases, and 11 bases lay in between. The CDR3 nucleotides read TGTGCCAGCAGCGTAGACCACAGGGCGACCGGGGAGCTGTTTTTT. This sequence encodes CASSVDHRATGELFF.